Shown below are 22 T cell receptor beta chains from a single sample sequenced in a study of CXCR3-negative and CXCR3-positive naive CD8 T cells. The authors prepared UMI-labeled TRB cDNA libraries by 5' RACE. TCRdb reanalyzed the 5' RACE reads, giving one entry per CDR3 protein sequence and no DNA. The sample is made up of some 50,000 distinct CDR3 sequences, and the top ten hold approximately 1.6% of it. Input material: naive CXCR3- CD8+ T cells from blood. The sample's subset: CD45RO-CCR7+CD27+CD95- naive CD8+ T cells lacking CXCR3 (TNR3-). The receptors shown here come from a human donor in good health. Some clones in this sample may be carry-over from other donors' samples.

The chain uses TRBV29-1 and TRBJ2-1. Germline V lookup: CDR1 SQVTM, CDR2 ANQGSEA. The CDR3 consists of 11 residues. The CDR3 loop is CSVEQDNEQFF.

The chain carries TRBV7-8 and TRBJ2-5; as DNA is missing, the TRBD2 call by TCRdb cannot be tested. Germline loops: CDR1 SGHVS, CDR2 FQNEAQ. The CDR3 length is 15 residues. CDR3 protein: CASSLNGGSYETQYF. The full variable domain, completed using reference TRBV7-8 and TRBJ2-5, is GAGVSQSPRYKVAKRGQDVALRCDPISGHVSLFWYQQALGQGPEFLTYFQNEAQLDKSGLPSDRFFAERPEGSVSTLKIQRTQQEDSAVYLCASSLNGGSYETQYFGPGTRLLVL.

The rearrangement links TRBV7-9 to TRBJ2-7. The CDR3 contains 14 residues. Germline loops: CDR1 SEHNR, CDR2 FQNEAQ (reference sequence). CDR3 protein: CASSPRTRPVEQYF.

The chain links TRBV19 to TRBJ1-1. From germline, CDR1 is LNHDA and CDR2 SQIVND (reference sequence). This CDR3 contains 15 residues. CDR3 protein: CASSILWGLNTEAFF.

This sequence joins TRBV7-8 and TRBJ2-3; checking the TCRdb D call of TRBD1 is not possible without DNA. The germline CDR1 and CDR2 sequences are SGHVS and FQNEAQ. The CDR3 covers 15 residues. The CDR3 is CASSARGGSTDTQYF.

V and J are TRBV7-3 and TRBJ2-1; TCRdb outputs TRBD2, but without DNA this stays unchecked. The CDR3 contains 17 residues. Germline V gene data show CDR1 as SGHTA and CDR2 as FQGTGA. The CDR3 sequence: CASSSKVTRDLDNEQFF. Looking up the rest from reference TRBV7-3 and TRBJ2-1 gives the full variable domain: GAGVSQTPSNKVTEKGKYVELRCDPISGHTALYWYRQSLGQGPEFLIYFQGTGAADDSGLPNDRFFAVRPEGSVSTLKIQRTERGDSAVYLCASSSKVTRDLDNEQFFGPGTRLTVL.

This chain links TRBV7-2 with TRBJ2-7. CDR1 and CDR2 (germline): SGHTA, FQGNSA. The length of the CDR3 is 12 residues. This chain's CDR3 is CASSLLGWEQYF.

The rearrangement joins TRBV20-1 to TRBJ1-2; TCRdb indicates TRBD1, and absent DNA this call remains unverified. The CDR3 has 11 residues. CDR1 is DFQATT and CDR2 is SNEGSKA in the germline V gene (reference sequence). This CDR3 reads CSATGGEGYTF.

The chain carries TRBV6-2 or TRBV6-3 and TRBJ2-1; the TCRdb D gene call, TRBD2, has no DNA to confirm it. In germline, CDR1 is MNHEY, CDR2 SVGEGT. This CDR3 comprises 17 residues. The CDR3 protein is CASSYSSSVPPYNEQFF.

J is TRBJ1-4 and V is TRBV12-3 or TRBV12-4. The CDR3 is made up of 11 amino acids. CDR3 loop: CASSFREKLFF.

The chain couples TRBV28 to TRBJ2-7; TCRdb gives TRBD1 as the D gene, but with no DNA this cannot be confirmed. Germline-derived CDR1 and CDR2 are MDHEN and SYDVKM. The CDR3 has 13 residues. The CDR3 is CASSFSQGSEQYF.

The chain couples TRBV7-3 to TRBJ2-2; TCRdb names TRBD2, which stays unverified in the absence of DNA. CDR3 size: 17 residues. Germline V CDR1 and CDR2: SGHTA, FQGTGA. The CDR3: CASSYTSGRALTGELFF. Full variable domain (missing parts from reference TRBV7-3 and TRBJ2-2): GAGVSQTPSNKVTEKGKYVELRCDPISGHTALYWYRQSLGQGPEFLIYFQGTGAADDSGLPNDRFFAVRPEGSVSTLKIQRTERGDSAVYLCASSYTSGRALTGELFFGEGSRLTVL.

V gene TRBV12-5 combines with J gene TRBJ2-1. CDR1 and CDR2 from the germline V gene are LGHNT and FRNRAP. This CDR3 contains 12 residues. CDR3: CASGLGANDQFF. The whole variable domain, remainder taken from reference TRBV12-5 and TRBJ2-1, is DARVTQTPRHKVTEMGQEVTMRCQPILGHNTVFWYRQTMMQGLELLAYFRNRAPLDDSGMPKDRFSAEMPDATLATLKIQPSEPRDSAVYFCASGLGANDQFFGPGTRLTVL.

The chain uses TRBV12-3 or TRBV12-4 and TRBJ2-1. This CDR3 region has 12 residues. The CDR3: CASSLPDLVEFF.

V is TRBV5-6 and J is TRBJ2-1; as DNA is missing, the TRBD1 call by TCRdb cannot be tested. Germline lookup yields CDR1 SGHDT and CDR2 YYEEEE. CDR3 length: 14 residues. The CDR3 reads CASSLGIRGDEQFF.

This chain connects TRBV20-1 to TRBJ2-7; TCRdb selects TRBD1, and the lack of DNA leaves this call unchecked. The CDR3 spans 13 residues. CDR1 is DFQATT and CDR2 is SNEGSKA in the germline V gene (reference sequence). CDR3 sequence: CSARTEGNYEQYF.

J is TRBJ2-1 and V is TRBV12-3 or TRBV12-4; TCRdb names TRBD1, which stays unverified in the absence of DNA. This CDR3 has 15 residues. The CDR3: CASSPADRAFFEQFF.

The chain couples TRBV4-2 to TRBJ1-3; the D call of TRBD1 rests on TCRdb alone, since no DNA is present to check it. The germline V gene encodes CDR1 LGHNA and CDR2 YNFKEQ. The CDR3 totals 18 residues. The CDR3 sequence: CASSQVGTGPEARNTIYF.

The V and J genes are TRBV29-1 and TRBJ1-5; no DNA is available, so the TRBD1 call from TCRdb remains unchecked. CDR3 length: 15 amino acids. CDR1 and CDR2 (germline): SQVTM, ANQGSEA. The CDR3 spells CSVEEGGTGNQPQHF. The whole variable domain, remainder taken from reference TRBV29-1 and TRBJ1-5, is SAVISQKPSRDICQRGTSLTIQCQVDSQVTMMFWYRQQPGQSLTLIATANQGSEATYESGFVIDKFPISRPNLTFSTLTVSNMSPEDSSIYLCSVEEGGTGNQPQHFGDGTRLSIL.

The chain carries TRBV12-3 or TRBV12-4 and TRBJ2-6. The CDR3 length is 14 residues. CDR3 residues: CASSAHSGANVLTF.

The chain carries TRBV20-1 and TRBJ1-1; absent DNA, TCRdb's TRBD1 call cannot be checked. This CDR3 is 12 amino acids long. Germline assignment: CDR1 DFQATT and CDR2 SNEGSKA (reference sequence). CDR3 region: CSANRGNTEAFF.

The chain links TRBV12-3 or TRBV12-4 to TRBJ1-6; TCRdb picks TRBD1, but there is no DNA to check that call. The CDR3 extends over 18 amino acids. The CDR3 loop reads CASSFGARPSSYNSPLHF.